This TCR beta chain was identified in a study of blood T cells in healthy people across ages. Study-level findings and limits: Both naive CD4+ cell counts and diversity were greater in long-lived donors than in aged donors.

V lost 5 bases, J lost 2 bases, and 13 bases lay in between. Germline CDR1 reads SNHLY; CDR2 reads FYNNEI. The length of the CDR3 is 16 residues. About this clonotype itself: Its antigen is not known.

Through a sample-barcoded 5' primer and a J-beta primer mix, a second PCR was run for roughly 7 to 12 cycles. One entry per CDR3 protein, called by TCRdb with MiXCR from the 5' RACE reads. The data show 800,000 to 1,000,000 distinct CDR3 sequences, roughly 43% seen once. Extractions gave at least 5 micrograms of total RNA per sample. The V call is TRBV2, the J call TRBJ2-6; D is possibly TRBD1 (6 bases). The TCR comes from a young man in good health. The source material was blood. The CDR3 DNA follows: TGTGCCAGCAGTCGTGGGACACTTGCTGGGGCCAACGTCCTGACTTTC. Translated, it gives CASSRGTLAGANVLTF.